This TCR beta chain is drawn from a study of shared clonotypes between healthy human individuals. Study observations and caveats: Naive subsets, compared against memory subsets, generally had larger estimated richness values. Lower generation probabilities were found for non-shared clonotypes than for those shared by all four donors. Naive CD4 clonotypes were shared across a handful of donors at approximately 5.3%.

Repertoires were generated with immunoSEQ multiplex PCR, while TCRdb's copy carries only in-frame clones and drops some. The profile covers some 2 million clones, with just under 95% appearing a single time and approximately 1% taken by the ten largest. A word on this clone: The antigen remains unidentified. Other nucleotide sequences from this sample produce the same CDR3.

Germline V gives CDR1 MNHEY, CDR2 SMNVEV (reference sequence). CDR3 length: 12 amino acids. Trimming shortened V by 6 bases and J by 6 bases, and 8 bases separated the two germline ends. Selected positively for CCR7 and CD45RO-negative, naive CD8 cells excluded terminally differentiated effector memory CD45RA+ cells. The sequenced sample was naive CD8+ T cells sorted from blood. The chain has TRBV27 and TRBJ2-2; D is tentatively TRBD1 or TRBD2 (6 bases each). The receptor comes from a man between 18 and 29 years old in good health. The CDR3 nucleotides read TGTGCCAGCAGGGGGGGCGCCGGGGAGCTGTTTTTT. As protein: CASRGGAGELFF.